This TCR beta chain came from a study of CD8+ T cells in alopecia areata. Treatment denoted: oral pan-JAK inhibitor, 5-10 mg twice daily. CDR1 and CDR2 from the germline V gene are GTSNPN and SVGIG (reference sequence). CDR3 length: 11 residues. The ends were cut back, 5 bases at V and 7 bases at J, with 8 bases in the middle. RNA was isolated and reverse transcribed to cDNA, the sequencing template. Sequencing used immunoSEQ multiplex PCR; TCRdb keeps in-frame clones, though not all of them. The sample consists of more than 200,000 clones, 40% to 55% of them appearing once. General study findings and limits: Among the top 100, expanded CD8+ clones, as well as scalp clonality, were significantly decreased by tofacitinib. Many expanded lesional clones stayed in scalp and blood while on tofacitinib.

Worth noting for this clone: Its target is not known.

The V and J genes are TRBV30 and TRBJ1-4; D unclear. Sequencing was performed on CD4+ T cells sorted from blood, taken at roughly week 36, from a patient treated with tofacitinib. This receptor was obtained from a human donor with alopecia areata. The chain's CDR3 is CAWGAGEKLFF. The CDR3 DNA reads as TGTGCCTGGGGAGCGGGTGAAAAACTGTTTTTT. Supplemented by reference TRBV30 and TRBJ1-4, the full variable domain reads SQTIHQWPATLVQPVGSPLSLECTVEGTSNPNLYWYRQAAGRGLQLLFYSVGIGQISSEVPQNLSASRPQDRQFILSSKKLLLSDSGFYLCAWGAGEKLFFGSGTQLSVL.